These T cell receptor beta chains were read from a single sample in a study of cytomegalovirus exposure and HLA in healthy donors. Assay used: immunoSEQ multiplex PCR; TCRdb lists only in-frame clones, some missing. The sample yields 100,000 to 150,000 clones, about 81% seen once. Sequencing was done on a sample of PBMCs. These receptors were obtained from a woman aged 40-49 years in good health and CMV-seropositive. The CDR3 runs from the conserved cysteine through the conserved F or W. The order of the fields is V gene, clone size, CDR3 length, J gene, D gene, CDR3 protein, CDR3 DNA. D genes are given only for firm matches. Size values are once, few and many counts, or a class for expanded clones, and some rows have none.

TRBV12-5	.	13	TRBJ2-7	.	CASGPQTAYEQYF	TGTGCTAGTGGCCCCCAGACTGCTTACGAGCAGTACTTC
TRBV9	.	14	TRBJ2-7	.	CASSPSDRLREQYF	TGTGCCAGCAGCCCCTCCGACAGGCTCCGCGAGCAGTACTTC
TRBV28	.	13	TRBJ1-2	TRBD1	CASSSGTVYGYTF	TGTGCCAGCAGTTCCGGGACAGTCTATGGCTACACCTTC
TRBV7-3	.	18	TRBJ2-2	.	CASASVAGNTWNTGELFF	TGTGCCAGCGCCTCTGTGGCGGGCAATACCTGGAACACCGGGGAGCTGTTTTTT
TRBV9	few	15	TRBJ2-7	TRBD1	CASSPGRDRVYEQYF	TGTGCCAGCAGCCCTGGTAGGGACAGGGTTTACGAGCAGTACTTC
TRBV7-9	.	14	TRBJ1-4	TRBD1	CASSPGTGGEKLFF	TGTGCCAGCAGCCCCGGGACAGGGGGAGAAAAACTGTTTTTT
TRBV4-1	.	14	TRBJ2-2	.	CASSWGPGTGELFF	TGCGCCAGCAGCTGGGGGCCGGGCACCGGGGAGCTGTTTTTT
TRBV4-3	few	13	TRBJ2-7	.	CASSQGWADEQYF	TGCGCCAGCAGCCAAGGATGGGCTGACGAGCAGTACTTC
TRBV18	.	14	TRBJ1-1	.	CASSEGQLNTEAFF	TGTGCCAGCTCCGAGGGCCAATTGAACACTGAAGCTTTCTTT
TRBV21-1	.	17	TRBJ2-5	.	CASSSPTSGGSRETQYF	TGTGCCAGCAGCTCCCCCACTAGCGGGGGTTCGAGAGAGACCCAGTACTTC
TRBV2	.	13	TRBJ2-1	.	CASTRRTENEQFF	TGTGCCAGCACCAGAAGAACCGAAAATGAGCAGTTCTTC
TRBV7-8	once	12	TRBJ1-1	.	CASGHRNTEAFF	TGTGCCAGCGGGCATCGGAACACTGAAGCTTTCTTT
TRBV30	once	12	TRBJ1-2	TRBD1	CAWRNDREGYTF	TGTGCCTGGAGAAACGACAGGGAGGGCTACACCTTC